Listed below are T cell receptor beta chains from one sample, sequenced in a study of blood T cell repertoires in COVID-19. This table comes from immunoSEQ multiplex PCR, and its TCRdb copy is limited to in-frame clones, with some not included. The sample includes a few hundred thousand clones, 85% of them seen just once. Sequencing input: PBMCs or T cells enriched from blood (not recorded which). Every receptor here comes from a woman between 50 and 59 years old who had been exposed to COVID-19. Each CDR3 is given with its conserved first and last residue. The D gene is left open where the match is weak. For some rows the clone size is stated as once, few or many, or as a class when expanded; others skip it.

. TRBJ2-3 TRBV5-1 . TGCGCCAGCAGCTTTGCGGGGAGCACAGATACGCAGTATTTT CASSFAGSTDTQYF
TRBD2 TRBJ2-5 TRBV12-5 . TGTGCTAGTGGTCAGGGACTAGCGGGGGGGCTTGAGACCCAGTACTTC CASGQGLAGGLETQYF
. TRBJ1-1 TRBV5-1 . TGCGCCAGCAGCTTGGGACCGGACGGAGGGTACACTGAAGCTTTCTTT CASSLGPDGGYTEAFF
. TRBJ1-2 TRBV6-1 once TGTGCCAGCAGTGAGAACAGGGTTAGTGGCTACACCTTC CASSENRVSGYTF
TRBD2 TRBJ2-7 TRBV11-2 . TGTGCCAGCAGCTTTTTCGGGGGGGACGAGCAGTACTTC CASSFFGGDEQYF
. TRBJ2-1 TRBV24-1 . TGTGCCACCAGTGCCGGGAGCTCCTACAATGAGCAGTTCTTC CATSAGSSYNEQFF
TRBD1 TRBJ1-2 TRBV27 . TGTGCCAGCACTCCTCGGACAGGCCTAGACTCGTCAGGCTATGGCTACACCTTC CASTPRTGLDSSGYGYTF
. TRBJ2-5 TRBV12-3/TRBV12-4 . TGTGCCAGCAGATTGGGCCTTGAAGAGACCCAGTACTTC CASRLGLEETQYF
. TRBJ1-2 TRBV6-2/TRBV6-3 . TGTGCCACCCGCCCCAGGGAGGGGTCCTATGGCTACACCTTC CATRPREGSYGYTF
TRBD1 TRBJ2-5 TRBV7-9 . TGTGCCAGCAGCTTACAGGGGGCGCGGGAGACCCAGTACTTC CASSLQGARETQYF
TRBD1 TRBJ1-2 TRBV27 . TGTGCCAGCAGACAGGGACAGGGCCCTGGCTACACCTTC CASRQGQGPGYTF
TRBD1 TRBJ2-7 TRBV15 . TGTGCCACCAGCAGGGACAACAGGGGTGCGTACGAGCAGTACTTC CATSRDNRGAYEQYF
. TRBJ1-2 TRBV5-6 . TGTGCCAGCAGCTTCGGGAGGGACCATGGCTACACCTTC CASSFGRDHGYTF
TRBD1 TRBJ1-3 TRBV27 . TGTGCCAGCGCGACAGGGAATAGAAACACCATATATTTT CASATGNRNTIYF
. TRBJ1-5 TRBV27 . TGTGCCAGCAGTTTAGCCAGGGATGGGCAGCCCCAGCATTTT CASSLARDGQPQHF
. TRBJ1-6 TRBV18 . TGTGCCAGCTCACCACATAATGATTCACCCCTCCACTTT CASSPHNDSPLHF
. TRBJ2-3 TRBV24-1 once TGTGCCACCAGTGTCAAACAGGATACGCAGTATTTT CATSVKQDTQYF
. TRBJ2-7 TRBV19 . TGTGCCAGTAGTATCCCCGGGACTTACACCGAGCAGTACTTC CASSIPGTYTEQYF
. TRBJ2-7 TRBV6-5 . TGTGCCAGCAGACAACAGGGATGGGTCCTAGACGAGCAGTACTTC CASRQQGWVLDEQYF
TRBD1 TRBJ2-7 TRBV7-2 . TGTGCCAGCAGCTCAACAGGGGGAGGAGACGAGCAGTACTTC CASSSTGGGDEQYF